Only one count was recorded for the clone carrying this T cell receptor beta chain. This entry belongs to a study of cytomegalovirus exposure and HLA in healthy donors. TCRdb keeps only in-frame clones here, not all; method: immunoSEQ multiplex PCR. The table lists approximately 120,000 clones, about nine tenths of them singletons, with about 2% in the top ten. V lost 3 bases to trimming and J lost 4 bases, with 14 bases between them. The CDR3 has 15 amino acids. The V gene's germline CDR1 is KGHSH and CDR2 LQKENI. Sequenced sample: PBMCs. This TCR derives from a woman aged 18-30 years in good health and CMV-seronegative. The V call is TRBV18, the J call TRBJ2-3; D unclear. CDR3 coding DNA: TGTGCCAGCTCACCCAGAACAGTGCCCGCAGATACGCAGTATTTT. Its protein is CASSPRTVPADTQYF.